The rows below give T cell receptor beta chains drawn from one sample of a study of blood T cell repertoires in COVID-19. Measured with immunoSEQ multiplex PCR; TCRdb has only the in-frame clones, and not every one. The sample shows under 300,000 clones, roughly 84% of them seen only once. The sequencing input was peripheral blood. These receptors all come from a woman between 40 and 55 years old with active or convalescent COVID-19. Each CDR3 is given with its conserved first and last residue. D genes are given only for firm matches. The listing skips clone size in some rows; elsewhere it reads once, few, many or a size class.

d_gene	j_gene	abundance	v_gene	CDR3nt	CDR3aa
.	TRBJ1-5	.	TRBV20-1	TGCAGTGCTAGTTGGCTTGGGGGGAATCAGCCCCAGCATTTT	CSASWLGGNQPQHF
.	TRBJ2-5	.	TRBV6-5	TGTGCCAGCAGTTCATTTTCCGCAGACCAAGAGACCCAGTACTTC	CASSSFSADQETQYF
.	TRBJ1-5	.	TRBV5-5	TGTGCCAGCAGCTTGGCTAATCAGCCCCAGCATTTT	CASSLANQPQHF
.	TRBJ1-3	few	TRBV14	TGTGCCAGCAGCCTCCTAGGAGATCGTTCTGGAAACACCATATATTTT	CASSLLGDRSGNTIYF
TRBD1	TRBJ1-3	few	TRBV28	TGTGCCAGCAGCCCCCACAGGGGCTCTGGAAACACCATATATTTT	CASSPHRGSGNTIYF
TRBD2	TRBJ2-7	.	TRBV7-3	TGTGCCAGCACGGCGTGGGCGGGGGGCTACGAGCAGTACTTC	CASTAWAGGYEQYF
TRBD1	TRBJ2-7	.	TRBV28	TGTGCCAGCAGTCGAAGACTCGGGACAGGCTCCTACGAGCAGTACTTC	CASSRRLGTGSYEQYF
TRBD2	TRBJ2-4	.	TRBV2	TGTGCCAGCAGCGTACTAGCAACCGGGACTAGCGGAAACATTCAGTACTTC	CASSVLATGTSGNIQYF
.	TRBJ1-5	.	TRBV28	TGTGCCAGCAGTTCCCCCGCGTCGCGGTTCAATCAGCCCCAGCATTTT	CASSSPASRFNQPQHF
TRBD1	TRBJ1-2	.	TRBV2	TGTGCCAGCACCGCGCAGGGGGGATCCTATGGCTACACCTTC	CASTAQGGSYGYTF
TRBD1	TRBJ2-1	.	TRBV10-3	TGTGCCATCAGTCGGGACAGGGGAAATGAGCAGTTCTTC	CAISRDRGNEQFF
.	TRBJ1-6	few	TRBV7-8	TGTGCCAGCAGCCCACGGACAGAGAGGAATTCACCCCTCCACTTT	CASSPRTERNSPLHF
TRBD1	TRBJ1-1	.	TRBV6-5	TGTGCCAGCACTAGACAGGGGGTAAACACTGAAGCTTTCTTT	CASTRQGVNTEAFF
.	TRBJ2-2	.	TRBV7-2	TGTGCCAGCAGCTTAGTTGTGAGGGCCGGGGAGCTGTTTTTT	CASSLVVRAGELFF
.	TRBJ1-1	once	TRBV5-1	TGCGCCAGCAGCATCAGGGGCGAGAACACTGAAGCTTTCTTT	CASSIRGENTEAFF
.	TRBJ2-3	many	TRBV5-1	TGCGCCAGCAGCCAACAGGGAGATACGCAGTATTTT	CASSQQGDTQYF
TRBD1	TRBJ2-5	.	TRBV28	TGTGCCAGCAGTTTACAATCCAGGGGGCGAGAGACCCAGTACTTC	CASSLQSRGRETQYF
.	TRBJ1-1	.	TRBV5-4	TGTGCCAGCAGCTTTGCGGGTAGGAACACTGAAGCTTTCTTT	CASSFAGRNTEAFF
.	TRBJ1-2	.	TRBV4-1	TGCGCCAGCAGCCAAGTGCAGGGCTCATATGGCTACACCTTC	CASSQVQGSYGYTF
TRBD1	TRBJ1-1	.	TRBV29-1	TGCAGCGCCGATGACCTCAGGGGGCGGTTTGCTTTCTTT	CSADDLRGRFAFF
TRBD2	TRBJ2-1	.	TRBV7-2	TGTGCCAGCAGCTTAGCGACTAGCGGGGGCAATGAGCAGTTCTTC	CASSLATSGGNEQFF
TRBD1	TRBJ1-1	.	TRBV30	TGTGCCTGGAGTACAGGGGACTACACTGAAGCTTTCTTT	CAWSTGDYTEAFF
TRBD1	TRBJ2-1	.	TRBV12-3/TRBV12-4	TGTGCCAGCAGTCCTGACAGGGGGCATGAGCAGTTCTTC	CASSPDRGHEQFF
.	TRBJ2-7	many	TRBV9	TGTGCCAGCAGCGTAGGACAGGATAGCTCCTACGAGCAGTACTTC	CASSVGQDSSYEQYF
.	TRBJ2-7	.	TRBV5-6	TGTGCCAGCAGCTATTCGCGGCCAGCCTACGAGCAGTACTTC	CASSYSRPAYEQYF
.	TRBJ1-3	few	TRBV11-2	TGTGCCAGCAGCGCCTGGGGGGGGACCTCTGGAAACACCATATATTTT	CASSAWGGTSGNTIYF
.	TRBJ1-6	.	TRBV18	TGTGCCAGCTCACCAACGCGGAATAATTCACCCCTCCACTTT	CASSPTRNNSPLHF
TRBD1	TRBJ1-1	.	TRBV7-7	TGTGCCAGCAGCTCCGACAGGGGGCGGGAGAACACTGAAGCTTTCTTT	CASSSDRGRENTEAFF
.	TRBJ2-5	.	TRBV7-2	TGTGCCAGCAGCTTAAATGCGGGTCAAGAGACCCAGTACTTC	CASSLNAGQETQYF
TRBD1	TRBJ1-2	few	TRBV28	TGTGCCAGTTTTCTCCGGGACAGGGATGATGGCTACACCTTC	CASFLRDRDDGYTF
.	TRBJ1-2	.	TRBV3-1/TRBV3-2	TGTGCCAGCAGCCAAGATCGGGGGGTCGGCTACACCTTC	CASSQDRGVGYTF
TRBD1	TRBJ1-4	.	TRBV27	TGTGCCAGCAGTTTAACCAGGGGGCAAGAAAAACTGTTTTTT	CASSLTRGQEKLFF
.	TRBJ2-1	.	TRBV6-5	TGTGCCAGCAGTCCGCGGAGGGATGAGCAGTTCTTC	CASSPRRDEQFF
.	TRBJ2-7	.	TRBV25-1	TGTGCCAGCAGTCCATACGCGGGTGAGCAGTACTTC	CASSPYAGEQYF
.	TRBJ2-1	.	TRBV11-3	TGTGCCAGCAGCTTAGGAGGGAGTAGCTCCTACAATGAGCAGTTCTTC	CASSLGGSSSYNEQFF
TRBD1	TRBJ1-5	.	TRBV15	TGTGCCACCAAGAGAGTAAGGACAGGGGAGGATCAGCCCCAGCATTTT	CATKRVRTGEDQPQHF
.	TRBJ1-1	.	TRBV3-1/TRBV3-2	TGTGCCAGCAGCCAAGACAATATAGGATGGGGCAGGGCGAACACTGAAGCTTTCTTT	CASSQDNIGWGRANTEAFF
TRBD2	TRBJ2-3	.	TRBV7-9	TGTGCCAGCAGCTCAGGGACTAGCGGGGGGCTGGCAGATACGCAGTATTTT	CASSSGTSGGLADTQYF
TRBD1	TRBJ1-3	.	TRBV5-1	TGCGCCAGCAGCTCGGGACAGGGCTCCAGCGGAAACACCATATATTTT	CASSSGQGSSGNTIYF
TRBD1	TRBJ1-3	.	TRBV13	TGTGCCAGCAGCCCACGACAGGGGAACACCATATATTTT	CASSPRQGNTIYF
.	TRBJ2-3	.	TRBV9	TGTGCCAGCAGCCCCATGGGGGGGCAACCAGATACGCAGTATTTT	CASSPMGGQPDTQYF
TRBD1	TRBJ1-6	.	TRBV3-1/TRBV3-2	TGTGCCAGCAGGGCATTGACAGGGGTCTCCTATAATTCACCCCTCCACTTT	CASRALTGVSYNSPLHF
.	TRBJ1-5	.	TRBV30	TGTGCCTGGAGTACCGGGGACAATCAGCCCCAGCATTTT	CAWSTGDNQPQHF
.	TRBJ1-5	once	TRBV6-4	TGTGCCAGCAGTGGGACGTCCGGGGGACCCCAGCATTTT	CASSGTSGGPQHF
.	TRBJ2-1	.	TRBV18	TGTGCCAGCTCAACAGGACTAGCAGGGGGCAATGAGCAGTTCTTC	CASSTGLAGGNEQFF
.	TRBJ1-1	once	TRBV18	TGTGCCAGCTCACCCTCCGGACAGAATCCTGAAGCTTTCTTT	CASSPSGQNPEAFF
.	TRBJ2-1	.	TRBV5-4	TGTGCCAGCAGCTCCCTGGCCTCCTACAATGAGCAGTTCTTC	CASSSLASYNEQFF
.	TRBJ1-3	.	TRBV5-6	TGTGCCAGCAGCTTGGTGTCGGGGGGGACTGGAAACACCATATATTTT	CASSLVSGGTGNTIYF
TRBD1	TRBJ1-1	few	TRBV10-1	TGCCTCCGTGGGGACAGACAGAACACTGAAGCTTTCTTT	CLRGDRQNTEAFF
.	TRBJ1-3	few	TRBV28	TGTGCCAGCAGACCCAGGGTAAACACCATATATTTT	CASRPRVNTIYF
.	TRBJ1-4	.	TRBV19	TGTGCCAGTAGTATAAGGAGGAAGGGAACAACTAATGAAAAACTGTTTTTT	CASSIRRKGTTNEKLFF
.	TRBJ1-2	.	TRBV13	TGTGCCAGCAGGACCTCGACAAACTATGGCTACACCTTC	CASRTSTNYGYTF
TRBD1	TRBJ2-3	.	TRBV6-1	TGTGCCAGCAGTGAATGGGACAGGGGTAACACAGATACGCAGTATTTT	CASSEWDRGNTDTQYF